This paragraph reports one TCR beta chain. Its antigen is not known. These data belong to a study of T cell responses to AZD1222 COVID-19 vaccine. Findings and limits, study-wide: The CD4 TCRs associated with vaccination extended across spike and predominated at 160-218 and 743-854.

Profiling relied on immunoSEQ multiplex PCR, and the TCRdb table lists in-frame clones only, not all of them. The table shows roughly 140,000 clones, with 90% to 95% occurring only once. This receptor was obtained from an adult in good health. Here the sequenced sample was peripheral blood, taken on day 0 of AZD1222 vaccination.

The CDR3 DNA follows: TGTGCCAGCAGCCCACAGGGACAGGCTGGTGAAAAACTGTTTTTT. Its translation: CASSPQGQAGEKLFF. This chain joins TRBV9 and TRBJ1-4; 8 bases agree with TRBD1. CDR1 and CDR2 (germline): SGDLS, YYNGEE. The CDR3 runs 15 residues. With 4 bases clipped from V and 7 bases from J, the junction kept 9 bases outside the gene matches.